This T cell receptor beta chain came from a study of blood T cell repertoires in COVID-19. This clone appeared a single time. Original methodology: Reference gene primer amplification yielded estimated nucleated cell counts. TCRdb keeps only in-frame clones here, not all; method: immunoSEQ multiplex PCR. The D gene and trimming were derived from the DNA, and the V and J assignments and clone size from that table. This table has roughly 59,000 clones, approximately 73% appearing once. Germline trimming cut 0 bases from V and 0 bases from J; bases unmatched to any gene: 6. Germline V gene sequence: CDR1 LGHNA, CDR2 YSLEER. This CDR3 is built from 19 residues.

The gene calls are TRBV4-3 and TRBJ2-1, with 12 nucleotides matching TRBD2. The receptor comes from a woman in her 50s with active or convalescent COVID-19. The sample was peripheral blood. In nucleotides, the CDR3 is TGCGCCAGCAGCCAAGATTTACTAGCGGGAGGACTCTCCTACAATGAGCAGTTCTTC. Amino acid sequence: CASSQDLLAGGLSYNEQFF.